A selection of T cell receptor beta chains follows, all from one sample in a study of metastatic and nonmetastatic thyroid tumors. TCRdb re-clonotyped the PCR reads via MiXCR. The sample contains some 30,000 clones, less than 20% of which appear only once. Sequenced: blood. The receptor set was obtained from a female donor with papillary thyroid cancer or a benign thyroid nodule (not recorded which). Some clones in this sample may be carry-over from other donors' samples. Both conserved end residues are part of each CDR3. Fields, in order: D gene, V gene, clone size, J gene, CDR3 protein, CDR3 DNA. D genes are given only for firm matches. The size entry is marked missing in some rows and otherwise reads once, few, many or a size class.

>-|TRBV19|many|TRBJ1-4
CASSIPGGEKLFF
TGTGCCAGTAGTATCCCCGGGGGCGAAAAACTGTTTTTT
>TRBD1|TRBV27|many|TRBJ1-6
CASSPSRGGQGFSPLHF
TGTGCCAGCAGTCCCTCCCGCGGGGGACAGGGTTTTTCACCCCTCCACTTT
>TRBD2|TRBV6-5|many|TRBJ2-7
CASSYSLAGGPHEQYF
TGTGCCAGCAGTTACTCGCTAGCGGGAGGGCCGCACGAGCAGTACTTC
>-|TRBV30|medium-sized|TRBJ1-6
CAWNLWDTLF
TGTGCCTGGAATCTTTGGGACACCCTATTT
>TRBD1|TRBV20-1|-|TRBJ1-4
CSAPGQGAAEKLFF
TGCAGTGCTCCCGGACAGGGGGCGGCTGAAAAACTGTTTTTT
>TRBD1|TRBV4-1|many|TRBJ1-2
CASSLPGGDSHNYGYTF
TGCGCCAGCAGCCTCCCAGGGGGCGACAGCCATAACTATGGCTACACCTTC
>-|TRBV18|many|TRBJ1-2
CASSPGQQDGYTF
TGTGCCAGCTCACCCGGACAACAGGATGGCTACACCTTC
>-|TRBV30|-|TRBJ2-5
CAWRGELKQYF
TGTGCCTGGAGGGGGGAATTGAAACAGTACTTC
>-|TRBV7-9|-|TRBJ1-2
CASSLEAGSGGYTF
TGTGCCAGCAGCTTAGAAGCGGGCTCAGGAGGCTACACCTTC
>-|TRBV30|few|TRBJ2-5
CAQVRAGTETQYF
TGTGCCCAGGTGCGGGCGGGGACAGAGACCCAGTACTTC
>TRBD1|TRBV24-1|few|TRBJ2-1
CATSDWTGYEQFF
TGTGCCACCAGTGATTGGACAGGGTATGAGCAGTTCTTC
>TRBD1|TRBV6-1|-|TRBJ2-7
CASTRAGGSYEQYF
TGTGCCAGTACCCGGGCAGGGGGTAGCTACGAGCAGTACTTC
>TRBD1|TRBV28|few|TRBJ1-2
CASTIQGPSNYGYTF
TGTGCCAGCACCATACAGGGGCCAAGCAACTATGGCTACACCTTC
>-|TRBV28|medium-sized|TRBJ2-5
CASSLFSRGTLIHQETQYF
TGTGCCAGCAGTTTATTTTCACGGGGAACCCTGATCCATCAAGAGACCCAGTACTTC
>TRBD2|TRBV27|many|TRBJ2-3
CASSSRLIAGGTDTQYF
TGTGCCAGCAGTTCCCGACTGATAGCGGGGGGCACAGATACGCAGTATTTT
>TRBD2|TRBV6-1|-|TRBJ2-1
CASSDGGGRGYNEQFF
TGTGCCAGCAGTGACGGAGGCGGGAGGGGGTACAATGAGCAGTTCTTC
>TRBD2|TRBV6-1|many|TRBJ2-7
CASSSFSGRARYEQYF
TGTGCCAGCAGTTCTTTTAGCGGGAGGGCCCGCTACGAGCAGTACTTC
>-|TRBV5-6|many|TRBJ1-3
CASSPGVWGARTGNTIYF
TGTGCCAGCAGCCCCGGGGTGTGGGGGGCGCGGACCGGAAACACCATATATTTT
>TRBD2|TRBV20-1|many|TRBJ2-1
CSARGLATPRGDNEQFF
TGCAGTGCTCGGGGACTAGCGACCCCCCGAGGGGACAATGAGCAGTTCTTC
>-|TRBV19|-|TRBJ2-1
CATFGRSYNEQFF
TGTGCCACCTTTGGTCGGTCCTACAATGAGCAGTTCTTC
>-|TRBV7-6|many|TRBJ2-1
CASSLSQGGEQFF
TGTGCCAGCAGCTTATCGCAAGGTGGTGAGCAGTTCTTC
>-|TRBV29-1|few|TRBJ1-2
CSVGQDGYTF
TGCAGCGTTGGCCAGGATGGCTACACCTTC